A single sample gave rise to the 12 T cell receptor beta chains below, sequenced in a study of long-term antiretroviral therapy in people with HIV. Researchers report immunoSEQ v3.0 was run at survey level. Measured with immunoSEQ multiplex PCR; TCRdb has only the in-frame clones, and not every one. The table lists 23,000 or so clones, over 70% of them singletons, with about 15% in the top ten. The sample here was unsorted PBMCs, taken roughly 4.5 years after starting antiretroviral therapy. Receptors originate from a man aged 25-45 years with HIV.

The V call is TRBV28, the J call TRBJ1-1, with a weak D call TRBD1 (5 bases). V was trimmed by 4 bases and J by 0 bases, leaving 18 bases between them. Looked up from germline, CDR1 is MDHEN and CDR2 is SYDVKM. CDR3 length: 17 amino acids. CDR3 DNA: TGTGCCAGCAGTTCTAGGGCCCTGGGGGGATTGAACACTGAAGCTTTCTTT. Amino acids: CASSSRALGGLNTEAFF. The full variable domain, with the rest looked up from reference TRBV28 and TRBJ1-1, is DVKVTQSSRYLVKRTGEKVFLECVQDMDHENMFWYRQDPGLGLRLIYFSYDVKMKEKGDIPEGYSVSREKKERFSLILESASTNQTSMYLCASSSRALGGLNTEAFFGQGTRLTVV.

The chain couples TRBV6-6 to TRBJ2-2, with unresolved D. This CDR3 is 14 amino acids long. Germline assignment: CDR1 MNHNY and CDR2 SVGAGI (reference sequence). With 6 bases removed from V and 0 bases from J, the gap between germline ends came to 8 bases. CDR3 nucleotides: TGTGCCAGCAGAATCAGGCCGAACACCGGGGAGCTGTTTTTT. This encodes CASRIRPNTGELFF.

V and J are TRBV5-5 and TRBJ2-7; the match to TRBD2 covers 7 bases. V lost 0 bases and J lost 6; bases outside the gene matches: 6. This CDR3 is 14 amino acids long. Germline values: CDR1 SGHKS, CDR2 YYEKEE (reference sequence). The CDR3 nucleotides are TGTGCCAGCAGCTTGGGAGGACTAGGGCCCGAGCAGTACTTC. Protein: CASSLGGLGPEQYF. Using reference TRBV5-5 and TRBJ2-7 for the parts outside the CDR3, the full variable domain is DAGVTQSPTHLIKTRGQQVTLRCSPISGHKSVSWYQQVLGQGPQFIFQYYEKEERGRGNFPDRFSARQFPNYSSELNVNALLLGDSALYLCASSLGGLGPEQYFGPGTRLTVT.

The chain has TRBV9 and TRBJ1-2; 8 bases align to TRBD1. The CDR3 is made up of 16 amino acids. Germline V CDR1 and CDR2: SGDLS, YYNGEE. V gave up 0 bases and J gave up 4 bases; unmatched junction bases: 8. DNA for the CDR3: TGTGCCAGCAGCGTAGGAGCAGGGGGCGTCTCCTATGGCTACACCTTC. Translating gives CASSVGAGGVSYGYTF.

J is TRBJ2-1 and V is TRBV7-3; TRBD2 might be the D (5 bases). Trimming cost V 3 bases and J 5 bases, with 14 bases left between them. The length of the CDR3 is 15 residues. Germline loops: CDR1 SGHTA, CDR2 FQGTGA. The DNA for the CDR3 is TGTGCCAGCAGCTTTCTACGGGGTCTGGACAATGAGCAGTTCTTC. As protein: CASSFLRGLDNEQFF.

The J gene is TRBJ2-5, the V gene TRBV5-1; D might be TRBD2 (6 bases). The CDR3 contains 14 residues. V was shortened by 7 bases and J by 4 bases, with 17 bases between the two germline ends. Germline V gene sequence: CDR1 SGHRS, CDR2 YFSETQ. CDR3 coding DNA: TGCGCCAGCTCCCTAGGGGTAGCGGCAGAGACCCAGTACTTC. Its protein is CASSLGVAAETQYF.

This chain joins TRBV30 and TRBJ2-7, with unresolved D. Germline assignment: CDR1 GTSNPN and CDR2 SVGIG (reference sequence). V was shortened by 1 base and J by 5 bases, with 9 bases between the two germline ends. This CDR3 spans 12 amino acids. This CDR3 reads CAWSAGSDEQYF. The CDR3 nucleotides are TGTGCCTGGAGTGCTGGCAGTGACGAGCAGTACTTC. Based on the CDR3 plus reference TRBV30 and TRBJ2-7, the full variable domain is SQTIHQWPATLVQPVGSPLSLECTVEGTSNPNLYWYRQAAGRGLQLLFYSVGIGQISSEVPQNLSASRPQDRQFILSSKKLLLSDSGFYLCAWSAGSDEQYFGPGTRLTVT.

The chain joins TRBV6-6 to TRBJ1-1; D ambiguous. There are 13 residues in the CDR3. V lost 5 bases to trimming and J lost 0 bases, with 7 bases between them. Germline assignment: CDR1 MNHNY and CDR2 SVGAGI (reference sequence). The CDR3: CASSPYMNTEAFF. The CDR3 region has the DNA TGTGCCAGCAGTCCGTACATGAACACTGAAGCTTTCTTT.

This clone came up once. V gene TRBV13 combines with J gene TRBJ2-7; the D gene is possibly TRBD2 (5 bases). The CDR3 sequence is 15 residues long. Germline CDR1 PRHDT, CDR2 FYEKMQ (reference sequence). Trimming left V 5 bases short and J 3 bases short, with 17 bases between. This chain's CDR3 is CASSPGLSPDYEQYF. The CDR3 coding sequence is TGTGCCAGCAGCCCCGGACTGAGCCCTGACTACGAGCAGTACTTC.

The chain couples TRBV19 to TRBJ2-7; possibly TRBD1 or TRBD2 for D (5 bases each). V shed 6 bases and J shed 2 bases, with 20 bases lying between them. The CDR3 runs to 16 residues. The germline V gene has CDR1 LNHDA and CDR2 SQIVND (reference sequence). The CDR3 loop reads CASSRGKRGPPYEQYF. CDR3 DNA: TGTGCCAGTAGCCGCGGTAAAAGGGGACCACCCTACGAGCAGTACTTC.

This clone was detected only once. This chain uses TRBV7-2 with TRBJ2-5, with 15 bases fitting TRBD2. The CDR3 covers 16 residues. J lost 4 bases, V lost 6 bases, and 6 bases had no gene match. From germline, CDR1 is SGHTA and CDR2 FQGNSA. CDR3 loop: CASRNWGLAGGETQYF. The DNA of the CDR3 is TGTGCCAGCAGGAACTGGGGACTAGCGGGAGGAGAGACCCAGTACTTC.

The CDR3 loop reads CASRFGGAGDIQYF. The CDR3 DNA sequence: TGTGCCAGTAGGTTTGGGGGCGCGGGGGACATTCAGTACTTC. The rearrangement uses TRBV19 and TRBJ2-4; TRBD2 might be the D (7 bases). Trimming stripped 6 bases from V and 8 bases from J, with 17 bases between. CDR3 length equals 14 residues. In germline, CDR1 is LNHDA, CDR2 SQIVND (reference sequence).